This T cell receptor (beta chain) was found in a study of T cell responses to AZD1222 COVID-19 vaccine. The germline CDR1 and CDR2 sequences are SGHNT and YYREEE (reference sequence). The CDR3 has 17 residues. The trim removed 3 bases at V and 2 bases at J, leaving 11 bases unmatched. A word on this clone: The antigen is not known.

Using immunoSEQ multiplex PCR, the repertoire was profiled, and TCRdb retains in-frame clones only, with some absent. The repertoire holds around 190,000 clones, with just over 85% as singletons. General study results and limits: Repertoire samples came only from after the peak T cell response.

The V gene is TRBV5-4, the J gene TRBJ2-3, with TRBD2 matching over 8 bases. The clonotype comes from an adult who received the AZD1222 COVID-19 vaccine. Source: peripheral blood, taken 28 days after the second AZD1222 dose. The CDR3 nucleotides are TGTGCCAGCAGCTCCCGAGGCAAGCGGGGGACCACAGATACGCAGTATTTT. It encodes CASSSRGKRGTTDTQYF. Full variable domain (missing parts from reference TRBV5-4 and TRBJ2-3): ETGVTQSPTHLIKTRGQQVTLRCSSQSGHNTVSWYQQALGQGPQFIFQYYREEENGRGNFPPRFSGLQFPNYSSELNVNALELDDSALYLCASSSRGKRGTTDTQYFGPGTRLTVL.